This is a list of T cell receptor beta chains from one sample in a study of blood T cell repertoires in COVID-19. Clones were read by immunoSEQ multiplex PCR, and TCRdb kept only the in-frame ones, dropping some. The sample contains 200,000 to 250,000 clones, roughly 90% of which appear only once. Sequenced material: PBMCs or T cells enriched from blood (not recorded which). These receptors were taken from a woman in her 30s with acute COVID-19. Both conserved end residues are part of each CDR3. The D gene is left open where the match is weak. Only part of the rows carry a size: once, few, many, or a class if the clone is expanded.

TRBJ1-1,-,-,TRBV7-2,TGTGCCAGCAGCTCCACAGGGAACACTGAAGCTTTCTTT,CASSSTGNTEAFF
TRBJ2-2,-,-,TRBV4-3,TGCGCCAGCAGCCAAGTTTCTAGATCCAGGACAAGGTGGACCGGGGAGCTGTTTTTT,CASSQVSRSRTRWTGELFF
TRBJ1-2,TRBD1,-,TRBV5-1,TGCGCCAGCAGCCGCGGGACAGTTTCCTCTAACTATGGCTACACCTTC,CASSRGTVSSNYGYTF
TRBJ2-3,TRBD2,-,TRBV9,TGTGCCAGCAGCACGCGGGGGGCCTACACAGATACGCAGTATTTT,CASSTRGAYTDTQYF
TRBJ2-5,TRBD2,-,TRBV5-1,TGCGCCAGCACCCAGCGGGGGGGAGAGACCCAGTACTTC,CASTQRGGETQYF
TRBJ2-7,TRBD2,-,TRBV7-2,TGTGCCAGCAGCCCGAATGGACTAGCGGGTGACGAGCAGTACTTC,CASSPNGLAGDEQYF
TRBJ2-7,TRBD2,-,TRBV11-2,TGTGCCAGCAGCTTTAGCGGGGGAGACTCCTACGAGCAGTACTTC,CASSFSGGDSYEQYF
TRBJ2-5,-,-,TRBV7-6,TGTGCCAGCAGCTTAGGTAGAAGCGAGACCCAGTACTTC,CASSLGRSETQYF
TRBJ2-7,TRBD2,few,TRBV20-1,TGCAGTGCTAGTTACGCGGGGGGCCGGACCTACGAGCAGTACTTC,CSASYAGGRTYEQYF
TRBJ1-3,TRBD1,-,TRBV5-1,TGCGCCAGCAGCCGGGACAGGTTCGCGGGGACCATATATTTT,CASSRDRFAGTIYF
TRBJ1-2,-,-,TRBV4-2,TGTGCCAGCAGCCAACCACTGGGACTTCTTAACTATGGCTACACCTTC,CASSQPLGLLNYGYTF
TRBJ2-5,-,-,TRBV11-1,TGTGCCAGCAGCCCGACCACAGGGACGGGAGAGACCCAGTACTTC,CASSPTTGTGETQYF
TRBJ1-2,-,-,TRBV4-1,TGCGCCAGCAGCCAAGATTGGGATAACAGGTTCTATGGCTACACCTTC,CASSQDWDNRFYGYTF
TRBJ1-5,-,-,TRBV7-8,TGTGCCAGCAGCTTATCAGATTACAATCAGCCCCAGCATTTT,CASSLSDYNQPQHF
TRBJ1-6,TRBD1,-,TRBV2,TGTGCCAGCAGTGGGGGACAGCTTAATTCACCCCTCCACTTT,CASSGGQLNSPLHF
TRBJ2-7,TRBD1,-,TRBV3-1/TRBV3-2,TGTGCCAGCAGCCCAGGGACAGGGCCCTACGAGCAGTACTTC,CASSPGTGPYEQYF
TRBJ1-1,-,-,TRBV19,TGTGCCAGTAGTATAGATCTTGAGACAGTGAACACTGAAGCTTTCTTT,CASSIDLETVNTEAFF
TRBJ2-1,-,-,TRBV18,TGTGCCAGCTCAGCTAGGACAGTGGCATCCTACAATGAGCAGTTCTTC,CASSARTVASYNEQFF
TRBJ2-5,-,-,TRBV5-1,TGCGCCAGCAGCTCGTCGGACAGACGCCAAGAGACCCAGTACTTC,CASSSSDRRQETQYF
TRBJ1-2,-,-,TRBV5-1,TGCGCCAGCAGCTTGGGACAGCGAACTACCTATGGCTACACCTTC,CASSLGQRTTYGYTF
TRBJ1-1,TRBD1,-,TRBV27,TGTGCCAGCAGCCGGACAGGGGCTCAAAGAACTGAAGCTTTCTTT,CASSRTGAQRTEAFF
TRBJ1-2,-,-,TRBV5-1,TGCGCCAGCAGCTTGGCTGGGGGCGAGTTCTATGGCTACACCTTC,CASSLAGGEFYGYTF
TRBJ2-7,TRBD1,-,TRBV5-1,TGCGCCAGCAGCCTCCTCCCTACAGGGGATGGCTACGAGCAGTACTTC,CASSLLPTGDGYEQYF
TRBJ1-5,-,-,TRBV7-9,TGTGCCAGCAGCTTAGCGTCGGGGTGGAGAGAAGACAATCAGCCCCAGCATTTT,CASSLASGWREDNQPQHF
TRBJ1-6,-,-,TRBV3-1/TRBV3-2,TGTGCCAGCAGCCAAGGCGTCAAGAGAAGCTCCTATAATTCACCCCTCCACTTT,CASSQGVKRSSYNSPLHF
TRBJ2-7,-,-,TRBV6-5,TGTGCCAGCAGTTACATGCAGGGCGAGCAGTACTTC,CASSYMQGEQYF
TRBJ1-4,TRBD1,-,TRBV2,TGTGCCAGCAGCCCCGGGACAGTCGAAGAAAAACTGTTTTTT,CASSPGTVEEKLFF
TRBJ2-5,-,-,TRBV27,TGTGCCAGCGCCGAGGGAGAGACCCAGTACTTC,CASAEGETQYF
TRBJ1-1,-,-,TRBV6-5,TGTGCCAGCAGTTACTCGTATCAAGGGGGCACTGAAGCTTTCTTT,CASSYSYQGGTEAFF
TRBJ2-7,TRBD2,-,TRBV7-9,TGTGCCAGCAGCCTGCCGGGACTAGCGGGCAAAAGCTCCTACGAGCAGTACTTC,CASSLPGLAGKSSYEQYF
TRBJ2-5,TRBD2,once,TRBV5-5,TGTGCCAGCATCCAGTCCCCCACTAGCGGGAGTATGCAAGAGACCCAGTACTTC,CASIQSPTSGSMQETQYF
TRBJ1-4,TRBD1,-,TRBV5-1,TGCGCCAGCAGCTCCCGACAGGGGAGGAAGGTAGAAAAACTGTTTTTT,CASSSRQGRKVEKLFF
TRBJ1-2,-,-,TRBV6-5,TGTGCCAGCAGTTCTCTTACGGGGGGCTATGGCTACACCTTC,CASSSLTGGYGYTF
TRBJ1-3,-,-,TRBV10-3,TGTGCCATCAGCGCTGGGGAGCGCCCTGGAAACACCATATATTTT,CAISAGERPGNTIYF
TRBJ1-2,TRBD1,-,TRBV29-1,TGCAGCGTAGACAGGGGTGGTGGCTACACCTTC,CSVDRGGGYTF
TRBJ2-7,TRBD1,-,TRBV7-2,TGTGCCAGCAGCTTAGGACCGACAGGGGATTACGAGCAGTACTTC,CASSLGPTGDYEQYF
TRBJ1-1,-,-,TRBV19,TGTGCCAGTAGTATTCCAGGGAGGGGAAGGAAAGAAGCTTTCTTT,CASSIPGRGRKEAFF
TRBJ1-1,-,-,TRBV27,TGTGCCAGCAGTTTATCGAGTGGGAACACTGAAGCTTTCTTT,CASSLSSGNTEAFF
TRBJ2-2,-,-,TRBV6-5,TGTGCCAGCAGTTACGATATGACAGGCACCGGGGAGCTGTTTTTT,CASSYDMTGTGELFF
TRBJ1-3,-,-,TRBV4-1,TGCGCCAGCAGCACGGGGTACGGAAACACCATATATTTT,CASSTGYGNTIYF
TRBJ2-7,-,-,TRBV6-5,TGTGCCAGCAGGCAGGACAGAAGCTCCTACGAGCAGTACTTC,CASRQDRSSYEQYF
TRBJ2-2,-,-,TRBV5-1,TGCGCCAGCAACCGTAGTCCAGGCGGGATGGGGGGCACCGGGGAGCTGTTTTTT,CASNRSPGGMGGTGELFF
TRBJ1-1,TRBD1,-,TRBV7-9,TGTGCCAGCAGCTTAGAAACCCGGACAGGGAGAACTGAAGCTTTCTTT,CASSLETRTGRTEAFF
TRBJ1-1,-,-,TRBV7-9,TGTGCCAGCAGCTTCGGCGGGCCTGCCGTAATGAACACTGAAGCTTTCTTT,CASSFGGPAVMNTEAFF
TRBJ2-7,-,-,TRBV20-1,TGCAGTGCTCCGGACCGGGGGGAGCAGTACTTC,CSAPDRGEQYF
TRBJ1-2,-,few,TRBV10-3,TGTGCCATCAGTGACAGTGAAAACTATGGCTACACCTTC,CAISDSENYGYTF
TRBJ1-1,-,-,TRBV20-1,TGCAGTGCTGGTGGAGGATCTGAAGCTTTCTTT,CSAGGGSEAFF
TRBJ2-2,TRBD1,-,TRBV10-3,TGTGCCATCAAGGTACAGGGGACGGAGTCCGGGGAGCTGTTTTTT,CAIKVQGTESGELFF
TRBJ2-1,-,-,TRBV7-9,TGTGCCAGCAGCTTAAAAGCGGAACACAATGATGAGCAGTTCTTC,CASSLKAEHNDEQFF
TRBJ2-7,-,-,TRBV19,TGTGCCAGTAGTTTGCGGATAACCTACGAGCAGTACTTC,CASSLRITYEQYF
TRBJ2-7,-,-,TRBV6-5,TGTGCCAGCACCCCGGAGTCTGTATACTACGAGCAGTACTTC,CASTPESVYYEQYF
TRBJ1-1,TRBD1,-,TRBV18,TGTGCCAGCTCACCAGAGGCGGACGTGAGGGGGCGAGTGAACACTGAAGCTTTCTTT,CASSPEADVRGRVNTEAFF